This T cell receptor beta chain was recovered during a study of blood T cell repertoires in COVID-19. Study-level background: The analysed material was cDNA or gDNA that came from T cells, B-cell-depleted T cells, or PBMCs.

This clone has just one count. Per the original data handling: Nucleated cell number was recorded as an estimate derived from reference gene primer amplification. Repertoires were generated with immunoSEQ multiplex PCR, while TCRdb's copy carries only in-frame clones and drops some. V and J calls and clone size follow that table, whereas D and trimming were derived from the DNA. This sample has hundreds of thousands of clones, with roughly 80% found just once. Between the trimmed V and J ends, which lost 1 base and 6 bases, there was a span of 25 bases. The V gene's germline CDR1 is SGHTA and CDR2 FQGTGA. This CDR3 has 19 amino acids.

The receptor was isolated from an elderly woman with acute or convalescent COVID-19. The chain carries TRBV7-3 and TRBJ1-5; possibly TRBD1 for D (5 bases). The specimen was peripheral blood. DNA of the CDR3: TGTGCCAGCAGCTTAAAAGGTTGGACGAACAGGATCATAGGTCAGCCCCAGCATTTT. Protein sequence: CASSLKGWTNRIIGQPQHF.